One sample yielded the 25 T cell receptor beta chains listed below, sequenced in a study of T-cell memory formation after mild COVID-19. Via MiXCR, TCRdb re-called the 5' RACE reads, giving one row per CDR3 protein. The sample includes roughly 400,000 distinct CDR3 sequences, 16% of them seen just once. Source material: PBMCs or a T cell subset sorted from them (not recorded which). The receptors here all came from a young man who had mild COVID-19 (a few samples of this study predate the infection). Cell type and time point are not known.

This rearrangement joins TRBV5-1 to TRBJ2-2; no reliable D call. Trimming removed 0 bases at V and 3 bases at J, with 12 bases between. Per germline, CDR1 SGHRS and CDR2 YFSETQ. The CDR3 length is 16 residues. Here the CDR3 reads CASSLADGRYTGELFF. The CDR3 DNA reads TGCGCCAGCAGCTTGGCCGATGGCAGATACACCGGGGAGCTGTTTTTT.

This chain joins TRBV12-3 or TRBV12-4 and TRBJ2-3, with D possibly matching TRBD1 (5 bases). V was trimmed by 5 bases and J by 7 bases, leaving 16 bases between them. The CDR3 sequence is 14 residues long. In nucleotides, the CDR3 is TGTGCCAGCAGTCCACCGCCAGGGCCGAATACGCAGTATTTT. Translated, it gives CASSPPPGPNTQYF.

This chain links TRBV6-6 with TRBJ1-2; D is unresolved. V lost 7 bases and J 2 bases, leaving 2 bases between the germline ends. This CDR3 region has 10 residues. In germline, CDR1 is MNHNY, CDR2 SVGAGI (reference sequence). The CDR3 DNA reads TGTGCCAGCAACAACTATGGCTACACCTTC. It translates to CASNNYGYTF.

This chain's CDR3 is CASSSTWTAGNTEAFF. The CDR3 nucleotides read TGTGCCAGCAGCTCAACGTGGACAGCAGGAAACACTGAAGCTTTCTTT. This chain links TRBV7-9 with TRBJ1-1, with a weak D call TRBD1 (6 bases). Per germline, CDR1 SEHNR and CDR2 FQNEAQ (reference sequence). V was clipped by 4 bases and J by 2 bases, with 17 bases between them. The CDR3 is made up of 16 amino acids. Complete variable domain (other parts from reference TRBV7-9 and TRBJ1-1): DTGVSQNPRHKITKRGQNVTFRCDPISEHNRLYWYRQTLGQGPEFLTYFQNEAQLEKSRLLSDRFSAERPKGSFSTLEIQRTEQGDSAMYLCASSSTWTAGNTEAFFGQGTRLTVV.

This clonotype was counted a few times. The chain has TRBV24-1 and TRBJ1-1; D ambiguous. Trimming cost V 3 bases and J 1 base, with 11 bases left between them. This CDR3 contains 15 residues. In germline, CDR1 is KGHDR, CDR2 SFDVKD. The CDR3 spells CATSDRWRQNTEAFF. The CDR3 DNA reads as TGTGCCACCAGTGATCGGTGGCGTCAGAACACTGAAGCTTTCTTT.

In this sample, this clonotype turned up many times. The rearrangement links TRBV28 to TRBJ1-4; possibly TRBD1 for D (5 bases). The ends were cut back, 2 bases at V and 7 bases at J, with 14 bases in the middle. The CDR3 covers 15 residues. CDR1 MDHEN and CDR2 SYDVKM come from the germline V gene. CDR3 DNA sequence: TGTGCCAGCAGTTTAATCCGGGACCCCGCTGAAAAACTGTTTTTT. Translated: CASSLIRDPAEKLFF. Full variable domain (rest looked up from reference TRBV28 and TRBJ1-4): DVKVTQSSRYLVKRTGEKVFLECVQDMDHENMFWYRQDPGLGLRLIYFSYDVKMKEKGDIPEGYSVSREKKERFSLILESASTNQTSMYLCASSLIRDPAEKLFFGSGTQLSVL.

This clonotype occurred a few times. The chain employs TRBV6-5 and TRBJ2-7; D might be TRBD1 or TRBD2, each matching 5 bases. Deletions cut 6 bases from V and 6 bases from J, with 15 bases between. The germline CDR1 and CDR2 sequences are MNHEY and SVGAGI. The CDR3 has 13 residues. CDR3 amino acids: CASSRDRNFEQYF. The CDR3 DNA reads as TGTGCCAGCAGCCGGGACCGCAACTTCGAGCAGTACTTC.

This clonotype was picked up a small number of times. The chain couples TRBV28 to TRBJ2-4; D is tentatively TRBD1 or TRBD2 (5 bases each). The V gene lost 4 bases and the J gene lost 8 bases, with 27 bases spanning the gap. Germline CDR1 is MDHEN and CDR2 is SYDVKM. This CDR3 has 18 amino acids. CDR3 sequence reads: CASSSSLAPGTLSYIQYF. The CDR3 bases are TGTGCCAGCAGTTCCAGCCTAGCCCCGGGGACCTTGTCCTACATTCAGTACTTC. Combining the CDR3 with reference TRBV28 and TRBJ2-4 gives the whole variable domain DVKVTQSSRYLVKRTGEKVFLECVQDMDHENMFWYRQDPGLGLRLIYFSYDVKMKEKGDIPEGYSVSREKKERFSLILESASTNQTSMYLCASSSSLAPGTLSYIQYFGAGTRLSVL.

This clonotype turned up a few times. The V call is TRBV6-2 or TRBV6-3, the J call TRBJ1-2, with TRBD1 as a possible D gene (5 bases). The CDR3 consists of 17 residues. V shed 5 bases and J shed 8 bases, with 27 bases lying between them. Germline V gene lookup returns CDR1 MNHEY and CDR2 SVGEGT. The CDR3 is CASSRKTDSTPLRGYTF. In nucleotides, the CDR3 is TGTGCCAGCAGTCGGAAAACCGACAGCACCCCGTTGCGAGGCTACACCTTC.

This clonotype showed up many times. The chain has TRBV5-1 and TRBJ1-1; a possible D gene is TRBD1 (6 bases). The CDR3 is made up of 15 amino acids. The germline V and J ends were trimmed by 7 bases and 2 bases, with 18 bases remaining between them. Germline V lookup: CDR1 SGHRS, CDR2 YFSETQ. In DNA form, the CDR3 reads TGCGCCAGCCGAATCCGGGGGGCTGGAAACACTGAAGCTTTCTTT. Residues: CASRIRGAGNTEAFF.

The chain recombines TRBV6-1 with TRBJ1-4; D unclear. V lost 0 bases, J lost 0 bases, and 11 bases lay in between. The CDR3 is 17 amino acids. The germline V gene encodes CDR1 MNHNS and CDR2 SASEGT. The CDR3 coding sequence is TGTGCCAGCAGTGAAGCACAATCGTGGACAACTAATGAAAAACTGTTTTTT. Protein: CASSEAQSWTTNEKLFF.

J is TRBJ2-2 and V is TRBV7-2; 8 bases match TRBD2. The J segment lost 2 bases and the V segment lost 3 bases, leaving 5 bases of the junction unmatched. The CDR3 spans 16 residues. Germline CDR1 and CDR2: SGHTA and FQGNSA. CDR3 in amino acids: CASSLGRGVNTGELFF. CDR3 sequence (DNA): TGTGCCAGCAGCTTGGGGCGGGGGGTTAACACCGGGGAGCTGTTTTTT.

The gene calls are TRBV12-5 and TRBJ1-1; no clear D. CDR1 and CDR2 from the germline V gene are LGHNT and FRNRAP. The germline V and J ends were trimmed by 1 base and 6 bases, with 6 bases remaining between them. The CDR3 loop spans 12 amino acids. CDR3 bases: TGTGCTAGTGGTTTGGAGTTTTCTGAAGCTTTCTTT. This gives the protein CASGLEFSEAFF.

This clonotype was seen once. The chain has TRBV24-1 and TRBJ2-5, with 9 nucleotides matching TRBD2. V dropped 12 bases and J dropped 4; count of bases not matched to a gene: 11. The CDR3 consists of 14 residues. Germline V gives CDR1 KGHDR, CDR2 SFDVKD. The CDR3 DNA follows: TGTGCCGTCCAGCCGGCGGGGGGGATAGAGACCCAGTACTTC. This sequence encodes CAVQPAGGIETQYF.

V gene TRBV20-1 combines with J gene TRBJ2-2; no clear D gene. The V end lost 3 bases, the J end lost 3 bases, and 8 bases lay between the germline ends. The CDR3 covers 13 residues. Germline V gives CDR1 DFQATT, CDR2 SNEGSKA (reference sequence). The CDR3 DNA reads TGCAGTGCTAGCGAGCCGGACACCGGGGAGCTGTTTTTT. It is translated as CSASEPDTGELFF.

The V call is TRBV6-2 or TRBV6-3, the J call TRBJ1-1; 8 nucleotides match TRBD1. CDR1 and CDR2 (germline): MNHEY, SVGEGT. The CDR3 sequence is 13 residues long. V lost 9 bases, J lost 1 base, and 4 bases stayed unmatched. The chain's CDR3 is CASWTGRNTEAFF. CDR3 bases: TGTGCCAGTTGGACAGGGAGGAACACTGAAGCTTTCTTT.

The chain is built from TRBV18 and TRBJ2-4; 7 bases match TRBD2. Germline V gene data show CDR1 as KGHSH and CDR2 as LQKENI. With V trimmed by 6 bases and J by 0 bases, 8 bases remained unmatched. The length of the CDR3 is 16 residues. Here the CDR3 DNA reads TGTGCCAGCTCCCCCACGGGGGGATTAGCCAAAAACATTCAGTACTTC. This translates into CASSPTGGLAKNIQYF.

This clonotype was recorded a few times. This chain connects TRBV3-1 to TRBJ2-2, with 10 bases aligning to TRBD1. J gave up 6 bases and V 2 bases, and 6 bases lay outside the gene matches. This CDR3 comprises 16 residues. Looked up from germline, CDR1 is LGHDT and CDR2 is YNNKEL (reference sequence). Here the CDR3 DNA reads TGTGCCAGCAGCCAATCAAGACAGGGGGCTGCCGGGGAGCTGTTTTTT. This encodes CASSQSRQGAAGELFF.

V gene TRBV3-1 combines with J gene TRBJ2-4; TRBD2 matches 12 bases. Germline lookup yields CDR1 LGHDT and CDR2 YNNKEL (reference sequence). The trim removed 5 bases at V and 1 base at J, leaving 3 bases unmatched. The CDR3 contains 16 residues. The CDR3 coding sequence is TGTGCCAGCAGCTTCCTAGCGGGGGGGGCCAAAAACATTCAGTACTTC. This codes for CASSFLAGGAKNIQYF.

The V call is TRBV4-1, the J call TRBJ2-2, with 7 positions matching TRBD1. Germline CDR1 reads MGHRA; CDR2 reads YSYEKL. This CDR3 comprises 15 residues. J gave up 4 bases and V 1 base, and 3 bases lay outside the gene matches. The CDR3 sequence is CASSQGDRSTGELFF. CDR3 coding DNA: TGCGCCAGCAGCCAAGGGGACAGAAGCACCGGGGAGCTGTTTTTT.

This clonotype occurred a few times. The chain has TRBV2 and TRBJ1-1, with D hard to call. The V end lost 4 bases, the J end lost 0 bases, and 9 bases lay between the germline ends. This CDR3 contains 14 residues. CDR1 SNHLY and CDR2 FYNNEI come from the germline V gene. The CDR3 DNA follows: TGTGCCAGCAGTGTCAGGCAAATGAACACTGAAGCTTTCTTT. The encoded protein is CASSVRQMNTEAFF.

This clonotype was detected a few times. V is TRBV20-1 and J is TRBJ1-3; D gene uncertain. The CDR3 consists of 15 residues. V was cut by 0 bases and J by 0 bases, with 9 bases left in between. Germline loops: CDR1 DFQATT, CDR2 SNEGSKA (reference sequence). The CDR3 reads CSARDARSSGNTIYF. CDR3 sequence (DNA): TGCAGTGCTAGAGATGCCAGAAGCTCTGGAAACACCATATATTTT.

There are a few counts of this clonotype. V gene TRBV7-2 combines with J gene TRBJ2-3; possible D gene TRBD1, 6 bases. Germline CDR1 is SGHTA and CDR2 is FQGNSA. Trimming took off 2 bases at V and 0 bases at J, with 15 bases between the two ends. The CDR3 loop spans 17 amino acids. Here the CDR3 reads CASSLPKAGASTDTQYF. The CDR3, as DNA: TGTGCCAGCAGCTTACCGAAGGCAGGGGCTAGCACAGATACGCAGTATTTT.

The J gene is TRBJ2-1, the V gene TRBV7-9; possibly TRBD1 for D (6 bases). The CDR3 length is 12 residues. Germline-derived CDR1 and CDR2 are SEHNR and FQNEAQ (reference sequence). V was shortened by 5 bases and J by 9 bases, with 11 bases between the two germline ends. CDR3 sequence reads: CASSAGTTEQFF. In DNA form, the CDR3 reads TGTGCCAGCAGCGCCGGGACAACTGAGCAGTTCTTC.

This clonotype appeared a few times. The chain combines TRBV4-1 with TRBJ1-5, with 9 bases that match TRBD1. CDR1 and CDR2 from the germline V gene are MGHRA and YSYEKL. The trim removed 3 bases at V and 5 bases at J, leaving 8 bases unmatched. CDR3 size: 16 residues. CDR3 residues: CASSHPGQGRDQPQHF. Here the CDR3 DNA reads TGCGCCAGCAGCCACCCAGGACAGGGGCGGGATCAGCCCCAGCATTTT.